A single sample gave rise to the 4 T cell receptor beta chains below, sequenced in a study of blood T cells in healthy people across ages. A sample-barcoded 5' primer and a J-beta primer mix were used in a second PCR of about 7 to 11 cycles. MiXCR, run by TCRdb on the 5' RACE reads, gives a single entry per CDR3 protein. Here the sample spans about 1.6 million distinct CDR3 sequences, about 31% being singletons. The sample taken for sequencing was blood. The receptors here all came from a woman aged 25 to 39 in good health.

This clonotype came up a few times. V gene TRBV7-2 combines with J gene TRBJ2-1, with 11 bases fitting TRBD2. V lost 1 base to trimming and J lost 7 bases; unmatched junction nucleotides: 9. Germline CDR1 is SGHTA and CDR2 is FQGNSA. CDR3 length: 17 amino acids. The CDR3 bases are TGTGCCAGCAGCTTAGACTTTAGCGGGAGGGCCTTGAATGAGCAGTTCTTC. Translated: CASSLDFSGRALNEQFF.

Many counts were recorded for this clonotype. This sequence joins TRBV29-1 and TRBJ2-5; 9 bases fit TRBD1. This CDR3 is 15 amino acids long. Germline CDR1 and CDR2: SQVTM and ANQGSEA. V dropped 5 bases and J dropped 4; count of bases not matched to a gene: 11. CDR3 bases: TGCAGCGTTTGTACGGGGACAGGGATGAGAGAGACCCAGTACTTC. Encoded protein: CSVCTGTGMRETQYF.

The chain carries TRBV4-2 and TRBJ2-5; 12 bases align to TRBD2. The germline CDR1 and CDR2 sequences are LGHNA and YNFKEQ. J lost 4 bases, V lost 4 bases, and 7 bases had no gene match. The CDR3 length is 16 residues. CDR3 sequence: CASSPTSGGKGETQYF. The CDR3 region has the DNA TGTGCCAGCAGCCCGACTAGCGGGGGAAAGGGAGAGACCCAGTACTTC.

This clonotype came up a few times. The chain has TRBV27 and TRBJ1-2; D possibly corresponds to TRBD1 (5 bases). This CDR3 is built from 14 residues. Trimming stripped 10 bases from V and 7 bases from J, with 22 bases between. Germline lookup yields CDR1 MNHEY and CDR2 SMNVEV (reference sequence). Here the CDR3 reads CANRPQPAGGGYTF. The CDR3 DNA is TGTGCCAACAGGCCACAGCCGGCGGGGGGTGGCTACACCTTC.